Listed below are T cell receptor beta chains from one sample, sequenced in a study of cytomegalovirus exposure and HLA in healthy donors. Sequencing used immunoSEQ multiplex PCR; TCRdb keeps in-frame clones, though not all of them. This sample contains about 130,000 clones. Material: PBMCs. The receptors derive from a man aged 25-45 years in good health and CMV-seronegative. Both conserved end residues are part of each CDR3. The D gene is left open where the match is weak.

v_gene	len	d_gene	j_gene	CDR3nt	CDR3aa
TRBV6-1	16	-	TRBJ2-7	TGTGCCAGCAGTGAAACCGGGTCACAGGACCCCTACGAGCAGTACTTC	CASSETGSQDPYEQYF
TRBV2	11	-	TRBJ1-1	TGTGCCAGCAGTGTCAGGGTTGAAGCTTTCTTT	CASSVRVEAFF
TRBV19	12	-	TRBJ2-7	TGTGCCAGTAGTACCGGGTCCTACGAGCAGTACTTC	CASSTGSYEQYF
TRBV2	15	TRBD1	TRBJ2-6	TGTGCCAGCAGGGGGACAGGCTCTGGGGCCAACGTCCTGACTTTC	CASRGTGSGANVLTF
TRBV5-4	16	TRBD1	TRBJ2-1	TGTGCCAGCAGCCAAGGGGGACAGAGCTCCTACAATGAGCAGTTCTTC	CASSQGGQSSYNEQFF
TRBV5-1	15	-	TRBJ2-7	TGCGCCAGCAGCTTGAATCAGGGCAAATCCTACGAGCAGTACTTC	CASSLNQGKSYEQYF
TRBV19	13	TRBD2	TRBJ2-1	TGTGCCAGTGGGACTAGCGGGAGAGCCGAGCAGTTCTTC	CASGTSGRAEQFF
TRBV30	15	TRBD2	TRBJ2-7	TGTGCCTGGAGTATCGGGACTAGCGGGAGTGGCGAGCAGTACTTC	CAWSIGTSGSGEQYF
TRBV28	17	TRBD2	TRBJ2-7	TGTGCCAGCAGTTTATTGCGATTACTAGCGGGAAACTACGAGCAGTACTTC	CASSLLRLLAGNYEQYF
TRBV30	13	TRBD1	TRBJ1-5	TGTGCCTGGGGACAGGGAAGGGATCAGCCCCAGCATTTT	CAWGQGRDQPQHF
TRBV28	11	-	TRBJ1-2	TGTGCCAGCAGTTTCAGTCATGGCTACACCTTC	CASSFSHGYTF
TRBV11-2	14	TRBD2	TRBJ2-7	TGTGCCAGCAGCTTAACGGGAGGGAGCTACGAGCAGTACTTC	CASSLTGGSYEQYF
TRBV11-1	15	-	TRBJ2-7	TGTGCCAGCAGCCGGGGCAGCGGGTCCCTATACGAGCAGTACTTC	CASSRGSGSLYEQYF
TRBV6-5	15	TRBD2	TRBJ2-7	TGTGCCAGCAGTTACGGGACTAGCGCGACCTACGAGCAGTACTTC	CASSYGTSATYEQYF
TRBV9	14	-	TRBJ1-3	TGTGCCAGCAGCGTATCGGGGGATTGGAACACCATATATTTT	CASSVSGDWNTIYF
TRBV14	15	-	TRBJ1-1	TGTGCCAGCAGCCACAGAACAGGGCTGAGCACTGAAGCTTTCTTT	CASSHRTGLSTEAFF
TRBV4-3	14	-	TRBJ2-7	TGCGCCAGCAGCCAAGACCAGGGCTCCTACGAGCAGTACTTC	CASSQDQGSYEQYF
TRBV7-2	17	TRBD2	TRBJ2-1	TGTGCCAGCGGTCCACCGAGGCGAGCGGGAGGTAAGAATGAGCAGTTCTTC	CASGPPRRAGGKNEQFF
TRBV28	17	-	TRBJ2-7	TGTGCCAGCAGGGGTCGGGGGGCGGCGGGCTATGTAGGCGAGCAGTACTTC	CASRGRGAAGYVGEQYF
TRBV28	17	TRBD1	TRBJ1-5	TGTGCCAGCAGCCCTTCCGGACTGGGACAGGGAGGTCAGCCCCAGCATTTT	CASSPSGLGQGGQPQHF
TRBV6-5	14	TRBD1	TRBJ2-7	TGTGCCAGTAAATCCGGGACAGGGGGTTACGAGCAGTACTTC	CASKSGTGGYEQYF
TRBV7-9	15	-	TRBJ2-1	TGTGCCAGCACCCGGTCAGGGGGGTCCTACAATGAGCAGTTCTTC	CASTRSGGSYNEQFF
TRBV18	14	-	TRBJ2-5	TGTGCCAGCTCACCAGAAGCAGGGCGGGAGACCCAGTACTTC	CASSPEAGRETQYF
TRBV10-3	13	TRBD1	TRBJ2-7	TGTGCCATCAGCGGGACAGGCGAGTCAAAGCAGTACTTC	CAISGTGESKQYF
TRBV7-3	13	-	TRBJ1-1	TGTGCCAGCAGCGAACAACAGGGAACTGAAGCTTTCTTT	CASSEQQGTEAFF
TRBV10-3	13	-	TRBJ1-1	TGTGCCATCAGTGAGTGGGGGGACACTGAAGCTTTCTTT	CAISEWGDTEAFF
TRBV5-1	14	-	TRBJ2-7	TGCGCCAGCAGCCCGCTGATAAGGTCGGGGGAGCAGTACTTC	CASSPLIRSGEQYF
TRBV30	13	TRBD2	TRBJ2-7	TGTGCCTGGAGGCTGGCGGGAGCCTACGAGCAGTACTTC	CAWRLAGAYEQYF
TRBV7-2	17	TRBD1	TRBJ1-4	TGTGCCAGCAGCTTAGGGGGGCTGGGGACAGGGGGAGAAAAACTGTTTTTT	CASSLGGLGTGGEKLFF
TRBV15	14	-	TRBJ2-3	TGTGCCACCAGCAGAGACCTAGCCGTTGATACGCAGTATTTT	CATSRDLAVDTQYF
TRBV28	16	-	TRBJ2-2	TGTGCCAGCAGTCCGGCGGGACAGCTGAACACCGGGGAGCTGTTTTTT	CASSPAGQLNTGELFF
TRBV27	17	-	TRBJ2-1	TGTGCCAGCAGTTTATTGGGCGGGGCCGCACGCCGGGATGAGCAGTTCTTC	CASSLLGGAARRDEQFF
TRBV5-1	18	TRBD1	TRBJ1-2	TGCGCCAGCAGCTCTGGGCTGACAGGGGGCGAGGCTGACTATGGCTACACCTTC	CASSSGLTGGEADYGYTF
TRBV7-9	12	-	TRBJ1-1	TGTGCCAGCAGCTTATCTTCCCTGAGGGCTTTCTTT	CASSLSSLRAFF
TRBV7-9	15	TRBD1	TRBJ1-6	TGTGCCAGCAGCTTGGCACAGGGGGGGAGTTCACCCCTCCACTTT	CASSLAQGGSSPLHF
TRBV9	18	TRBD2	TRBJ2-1	TGTGCCAGCAGCGACCCCGGGGGTGGGGGGGAGTCCTACAATGAGCAGTTCTTC	CASSDPGGGGESYNEQFF
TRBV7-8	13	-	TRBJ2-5	TGTGCCAGCAACCCTCGGGGGAAAGAGACCCAGTACTTC	CASNPRGKETQYF